This T cell receptor beta chain was obtained from a study of shared clonotypes between healthy human individuals. This CDR3 has 13 residues. Germline V gene data show CDR1 as SGHTA and CDR2 as FQGNSA. Trimming shortened V by 4 bases and J by 1 base, and 8 bases separated the two germline ends. The protocol was immunoSEQ multiplex PCR, while the TCRdb copy is restricted to in-frame clones and leaves out a portion. Here the sample spans about 1.5 million clones, approximately 98% being singletons. Sequencing was carried out using naive CD4+ T cells sorted from blood. Sample subset: CD45RA+ positively selected. The rearrangement joins TRBV7-2 to TRBJ2-7; D may be TRBD1 (6 bases). The sequence was collected from a young man in good health. The CDR3 reads CASSYTGSYEQYF. The CDR3 DNA reads TGTGCCAGCAGCTACACAGGGTCCTACGAGCAGTACTTC.